One sample yielded the 16 T cell receptor beta chains listed below, sequenced in a study of identical twins. TCRdb redid the calling of the 5' RACE reads with MiXCR, one entry per CDR3 protein. The table includes approximately 190,000 distinct CDR3 sequences, about a sixth detected once. Another study also made use of these data, one on T cells expressing NK-cell markers.

Sequencing was performed on CD8+ T cells sorted from blood. The origin of the receptors is a woman under 30 in good health.

This chain links TRBV7-9 with TRBJ2-1, with D tentatively TRBD1 or TRBD2 (7 bases each). This CDR3 spans 14 amino acids. V was clipped by 6 bases and J by 9 bases, with 18 bases between them. Looked up from germline, CDR1 is SEHNR and CDR2 is FQNEAQ (reference sequence). CDR3 nucleotides: TGTGCCAGCAGTTGGGACAGCGGGATCCGTGAGCAGTTCTTC. Protein: CASSWDSGIREQFF. Drawing the rest from reference TRBV7-9 and TRBJ2-1, the complete variable domain is DTGVSQNPRHKITKRGQNVTFRCDPISEHNRLYWYRQTLGQGPEFLTYFQNEAQLEKSRLLSDRFSAERPKGSFSTLEIQRTEQGDSAMYLCASSWDSGIREQFFGPGTRLTVL.

This chain uses TRBV7-9 with TRBJ2-2, with 7 bases that match TRBD1. The germline gives CDR1 SEHNR, CDR2 FQNEAQ (reference sequence). This CDR3 is built from 15 residues. The V gene end was trimmed by 5 bases and the J gene end by 4 bases; junction bases not matched to a gene: 7. The DNA for the CDR3 is TGTGCCAGCAGCCACGGGACAGCCTTCACCGGGGAGCTGTTTTTT. Protein: CASSHGTAFTGELFF.

This clonotype turned up a few times. The chain employs TRBV5-1 and TRBJ2-3; 10 bases match TRBD2. CDR3 size: 15 residues. CDR1 SGHRS and CDR2 YFSETQ come from the germline V gene. V was clipped by 0 bases and J by 6 bases; unmatched bases: 4. CDR3 amino acids: CASSLELAGADTQYF. The DNA of the CDR3 is TGCGCCAGCAGCTTGGAGCTAGCGGGGGCGGATACGCAGTATTTT.

There are a few counts of this clonotype. The genes are TRBV3-1 and TRBJ2-7; TRBD1 matches at 9 bases. The trim removed 3 bases at V and 2 bases at J, leaving 11 bases unmatched. This CDR3 has 17 residues. The V gene's germline CDR1 is LGHDT and CDR2 YNNKEL (reference sequence). CDR3 nucleotides: TGTGCCAGCAGCCAGGAAATCGACAGGGGGGCTGCCTACGAGCAGTACTTC. Translated: CASSQEIDRGAAYEQYF.

This chain links TRBV7-9 with TRBJ2-1; no clear D gene. CDR1 is SEHNR and CDR2 is FQNEAQ in the germline V gene (reference sequence). The germline V and J ends were trimmed by 5 bases and 8 bases, with 10 bases remaining between them. The CDR3 is 12 residues long. The CDR3 reads CASSGIGHEQFF. CDR3 DNA sequence: TGTGCCAGCAGCGGCATAGGGCATGAGCAGTTCTTC. The full variable domain, with the rest looked up from reference TRBV7-9 and TRBJ2-1, is DTGVSQNPRHKITKRGQNVTFRCDPISEHNRLYWYRQTLGQGPEFLTYFQNEAQLEKSRLLSDRFSAERPKGSFSTLEIQRTEQGDSAMYLCASSGIGHEQFFGPGTRLTVL.

This clonotype has only a few counts. The chain uses TRBV3-1 and TRBJ1-2, with 7 positions matching TRBD1. Germline values: CDR1 LGHDT, CDR2 YNNKEL (reference sequence). After removal of 6 bases from V and 4 bases from J, the junction contained 8 bases not matched to a gene. This CDR3 contains 14 residues. CDR3 protein: CASSQLQGSYGYTF. The CDR3 nucleotides are TGTGCCAGCAGTCAACTACAGGGGTCCTATGGCTACACCTTC.

The chain is built from TRBV6-1 and TRBJ2-7; 7 bases align to TRBD2. V trimming: 9 bases; J trimming: 3 bases; junction bases outside the gene matches: 11. There are 14 residues in the CDR3. CDR1 is MNHNS, CDR2 SASEGT, per germline. DNA for the CDR3: TGTGCCAGTAAAGCTAGCGGCCACCTCTACGAGCAGTACTTC. It is translated as CASKASGHLYEQYF.

This clonotype was seen only a few times. V usage is TRBV7-2 and J usage is TRBJ2-1; D call uncertain. Trimming removed 5 bases at V and 10 bases at J, with 12 bases between. This CDR3 spans 12 amino acids. Germline lookup yields CDR1 SGHTA and CDR2 FQGNSA. CDR3 in DNA: TGTGCCAGCAGCGGCGACCGACGAGAGCAGTTCTTC. Its translation is CASSGDRREQFF.

The chain is built from TRBV6-5 and TRBJ2-1; 7 positions match TRBD2. Losses at the gene ends were 5 bases for V and 9 bases for J; bases not matched to a gene: 10. Germline CDR1 MNHEY, CDR2 SVGAGI. The CDR3 loop spans 14 amino acids. The DNA for the CDR3 is TGTGCCAGCAGTAACCCGTCGGCGGGAGTTGAGCAGTTCTTC. Protein sequence: CASSNPSAGVEQFF.

The V gene is TRBV3-1, the J gene TRBJ2-2, with 12 bases lining up with TRBD1. Germline V CDR1 and CDR2: LGHDT, YNNKEL (reference sequence). V trimming: 4 bases; J trimming: 4 bases; junction bases outside the gene matches: 10. CDR3 length: 18 amino acids. CDR3 in amino acids: CASSPGTGGAGSTGELFF. CDR3 DNA: TGTGCCAGCAGCCCCGGGACAGGGGGCGCGGGGTCCACCGGGGAGCTGTTTTTT.

This clonotype was picked up a small number of times. The V gene is TRBV28, the J gene TRBJ2-7, with 11 bases matching TRBD2. The germline CDR1 and CDR2 sequences are MDHEN and SYDVKM. V was clipped by 3 bases and J by 1 base; unmatched bases: 2. CDR3 length equals 15 residues. The CDR3 is CASSFTSGGSYEQYF. CDR3 DNA: TGTGCCAGCAGTTTCACTAGCGGGGGTTCCTACGAGCAGTACTTC. The complete variable domain, with remaining parts taken from reference TRBV28 and TRBJ2-7, reads DVKVTQSSRYLVKRTGEKVFLECVQDMDHENMFWYRQDPGLGLRLIYFSYDVKMKEKGDIPEGYSVSREKKERFSLILESASTNQTSMYLCASSFTSGGSYEQYFGPGTRLTVT.

The J gene is TRBJ2-1, the V gene TRBV5-4; D possibly corresponds to TRBD1 (5 bases). V was cut by 5 bases and J by 5 bases, with 11 bases left in between. The CDR3 consists of 13 residues. Germline lookup yields CDR1 SGHNT and CDR2 YYREEE (reference sequence). The CDR3 is CASRGPLDNEQFF. The CDR3 coding sequence is TGTGCCAGCAGGGGGCCCCTGGACAATGAGCAGTTCTTC. Complete variable domain (other parts from reference TRBV5-4 and TRBJ2-1): ETGVTQSPTHLIKTRGQQVTLRCSSQSGHNTVSWYQQALGQGPQFIFQYYREEENGRGNFPPRFSGLQFPNYSSELNVNALELDDSALYLCASRGPLDNEQFFGPGTRLTVL.

This chain uses TRBV13 with TRBJ2-5, with TRBD1 matching 8 bases. This CDR3 spans 16 amino acids. V was pared by 6 bases and J by 1 base, with 10 bases of the junction left unmatched. Germline assignment: CDR1 PRHDT and CDR2 FYEKMQ (reference sequence). DNA of the CDR3: TGTGCCAGCAGACCAGTACAGGGGGGACCCCAAGAGACCCAGTACTTC. Residues: CASRPVQGGPQETQYF. The entire variable domain, with the rest obtained from reference TRBV13 and TRBJ2-5, is as follows: AAGVIQSPRHLIKEKRETATLKCYPIPRHDTVYWYQQGPGQDPQFLISFYEKMQSDKGSIPDRFSAQQFSDYHSELNMSSLELGDSALYFCASRPVQGGPQETQYFGPGTRLLVL.

The chain links TRBV5-8 to TRBJ2-7, with TRBD1 matching over 7 bases. V was pared by 1 base and J by 3 bases, with 7 bases of the junction left unmatched. Germline V gene data show CDR1 as SGHTS and CDR2 as YDEGEE. The length of the CDR3 is 15 residues. CDR3 sequence (DNA): TGTGCCAGCAGCTTGCCCCGACAGGGTTACTACGAGCAGTACTTC. Translated, it gives CASSLPRQGYYEQYF. Complete variable domain (other parts from reference TRBV5-8 and TRBJ2-7): EAGVTQSPTHLIKTRGQQATLRCSPISGHTSVYWYQQALGLGLQFLLWYDEGEERNRGNFPPRFSGRQFPNYSSELNVNALELEDSALYLCASSLPRQGYYEQYFGPGTRLTVT.

In this sample, this clonotype turned up a few times. The genes are TRBV29-1 and TRBJ2-1, with TRBD2 identical over 8 bases. With V trimmed by 6 bases and J by 2 bases, 9 bases remained unmatched. Germline values: CDR1 SQVTM, CDR2 ANQGSEA. The CDR3 consists of 15 residues. CDR3 sequence: CSVNSGEGTYNEQFF. Written as DNA, the CDR3 is TGCAGCGTGAATAGCGGGGAGGGGACCTACAATGAGCAGTTCTTC.

This clonotype was seen only a few times. The rearrangement links TRBV29-1 to TRBJ2-5; no clear D. Trimming removed 1 base at V and 4 bases at J, with 13 bases between. The germline CDR1 and CDR2 sequences are SQVTM and ANQGSEA. The CDR3 contains 14 residues. DNA for the CDR3: TGCAGCGTTGAAGGTCTAGGGTTCTTAGAGACCCAGTACTTC. It encodes CSVEGLGFLETQYF. The variable domain in full, completed from reference TRBV29-1 and TRBJ2-5, reads SAVISQKPSRDICQRGTSLTIQCQVDSQVTMMFWYRQQPGQSLTLIATANQGSEATYESGFVIDKFPISRPNLTFSTLTVSNMSPEDSSIYLCSVEGLGFLETQYFGPGTRLLVL.